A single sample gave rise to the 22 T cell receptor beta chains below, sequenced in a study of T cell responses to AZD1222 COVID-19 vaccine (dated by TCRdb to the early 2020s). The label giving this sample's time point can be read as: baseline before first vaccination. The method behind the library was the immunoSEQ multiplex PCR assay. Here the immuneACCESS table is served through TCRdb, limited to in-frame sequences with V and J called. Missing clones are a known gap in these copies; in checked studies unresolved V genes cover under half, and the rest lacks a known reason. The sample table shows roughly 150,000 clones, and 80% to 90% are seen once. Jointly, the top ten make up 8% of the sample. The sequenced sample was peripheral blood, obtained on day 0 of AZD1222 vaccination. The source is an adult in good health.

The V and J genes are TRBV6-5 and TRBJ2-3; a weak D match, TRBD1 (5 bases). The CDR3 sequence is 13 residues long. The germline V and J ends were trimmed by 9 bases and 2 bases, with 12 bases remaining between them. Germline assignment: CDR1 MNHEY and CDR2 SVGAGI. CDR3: CASQPDNTDTQYF. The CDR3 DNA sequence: TGTGCCAGTCAGCCGGACAACACAGATACGCAGTATTTT.

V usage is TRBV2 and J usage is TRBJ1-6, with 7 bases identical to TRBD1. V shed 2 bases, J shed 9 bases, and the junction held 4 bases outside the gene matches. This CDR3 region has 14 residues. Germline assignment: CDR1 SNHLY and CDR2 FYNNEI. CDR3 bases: TGTGCCAGCAGTGAACAGGGGGTCGGTTCACCCCTCCACTTT. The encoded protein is CASSEQGVGSPLHF. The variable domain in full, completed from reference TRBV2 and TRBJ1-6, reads EPEVTQTPSHQVTQMGQEVILRCVPISNHLYFYWYRQILGQKVEFLVSFYNNEISEKSEIFDDQFSVERPDGSNFTLKIRSTKLEDSAMYFCASSEQGVGSPLHFGNGTRLTVT.

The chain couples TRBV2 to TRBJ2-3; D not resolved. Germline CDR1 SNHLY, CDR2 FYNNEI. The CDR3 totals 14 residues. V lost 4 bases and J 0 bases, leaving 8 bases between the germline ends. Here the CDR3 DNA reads TGTGCCAGCAGTGTCTTTTTTAGCACAGATACGCAGTATTTT. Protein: CASSVFFSTDTQYF.

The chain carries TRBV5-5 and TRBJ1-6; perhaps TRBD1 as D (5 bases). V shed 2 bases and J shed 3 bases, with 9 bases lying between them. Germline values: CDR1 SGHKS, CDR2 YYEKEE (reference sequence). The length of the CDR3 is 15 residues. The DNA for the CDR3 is TGTGCCAGCAGCTTTGGCAGGGACTATAATTCACCCCTCCACTTT. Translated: CASSFGRDYNSPLHF.

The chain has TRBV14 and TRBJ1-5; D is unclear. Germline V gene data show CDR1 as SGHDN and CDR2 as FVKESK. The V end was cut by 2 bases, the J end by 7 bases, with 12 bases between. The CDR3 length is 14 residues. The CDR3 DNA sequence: TGTGCCAGCAGCCAAAAGGTAGTCCTCCAGCCCCAGCATTTT. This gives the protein CASSQKVVLQPQHF.

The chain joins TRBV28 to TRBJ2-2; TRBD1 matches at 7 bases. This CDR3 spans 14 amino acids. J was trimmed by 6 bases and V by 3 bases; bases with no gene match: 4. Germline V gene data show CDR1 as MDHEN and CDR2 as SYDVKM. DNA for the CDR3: TGTGCCAGCAGTTTTTACAGGGGCGCCGGGGAGCTGTTTTTT. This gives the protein CASSFYRGAGELFF. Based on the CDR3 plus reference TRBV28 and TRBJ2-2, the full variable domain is DVKVTQSSRYLVKRTGEKVFLECVQDMDHENMFWYRQDPGLGLRLIYFSYDVKMKEKGDIPEGYSVSREKKERFSLILESASTNQTSMYLCASSFYRGAGELFFGEGSRLTVL.

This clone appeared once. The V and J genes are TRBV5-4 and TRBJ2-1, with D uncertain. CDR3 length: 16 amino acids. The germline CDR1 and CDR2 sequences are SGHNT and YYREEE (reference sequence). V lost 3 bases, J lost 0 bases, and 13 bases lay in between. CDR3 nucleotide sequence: TGTGCCAGCAGCTCAGGAAGTACCCGCTCCTACAATGAGCAGTTCTTC. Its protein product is CASSSGSTRSYNEQFF.

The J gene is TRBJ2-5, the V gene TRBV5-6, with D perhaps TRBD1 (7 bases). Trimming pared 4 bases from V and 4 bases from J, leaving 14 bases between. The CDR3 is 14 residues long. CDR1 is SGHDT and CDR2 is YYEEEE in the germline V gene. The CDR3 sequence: CASSTPQGGETQYF. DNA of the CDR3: TGTGCCAGCAGCACCCCCCAGGGGGGAGAGACCCAGTACTTC.

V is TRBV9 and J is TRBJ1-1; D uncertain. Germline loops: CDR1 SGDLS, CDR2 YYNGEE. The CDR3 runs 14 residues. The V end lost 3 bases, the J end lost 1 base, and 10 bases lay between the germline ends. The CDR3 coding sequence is TGTGCCAGCAGCGCGTCGGGTCAGAACACTGAAGCTTTCTTT. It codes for CASSASGQNTEAFF.

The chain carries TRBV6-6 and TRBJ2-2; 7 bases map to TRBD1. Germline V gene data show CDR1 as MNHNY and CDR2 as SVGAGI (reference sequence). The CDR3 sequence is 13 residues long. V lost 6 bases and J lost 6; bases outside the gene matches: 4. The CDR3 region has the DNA TGTGCCAGCAGATCACAGGGGCCCGGGGAGCTGTTTTTT. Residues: CASRSQGPGELFF.

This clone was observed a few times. The chain's CDR3 is CATSRDLAAEKLFF. The DNA of the CDR3 is TGTGCCACCAGCAGAGATTTGGCAGCCGAAAAACTGTTTTTT. This rearrangement joins TRBV15 to TRBJ1-4, with D unresolved. Trimming pared 0 bases from V and 8 bases from J, leaving 10 bases between. CDR3 length equals 14 residues. Germline values: CDR1 LNHNV, CDR2 YYDKDF (reference sequence).

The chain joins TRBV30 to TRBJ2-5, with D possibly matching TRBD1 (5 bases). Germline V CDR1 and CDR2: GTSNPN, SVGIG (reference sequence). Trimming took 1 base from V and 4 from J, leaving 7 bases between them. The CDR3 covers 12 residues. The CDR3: CAWSEQGETQYF. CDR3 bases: TGTGCCTGGAGTGAGCAGGGAGAGACCCAGTACTTC.

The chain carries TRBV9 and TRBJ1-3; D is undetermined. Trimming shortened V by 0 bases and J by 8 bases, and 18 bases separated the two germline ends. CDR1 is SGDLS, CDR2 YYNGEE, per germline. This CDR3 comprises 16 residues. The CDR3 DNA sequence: TGTGCCAGCAGCGTAGCTACGAGGGCCCCCGAGCACACCATATATTTT. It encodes CASSVATRAPEHTIYF.

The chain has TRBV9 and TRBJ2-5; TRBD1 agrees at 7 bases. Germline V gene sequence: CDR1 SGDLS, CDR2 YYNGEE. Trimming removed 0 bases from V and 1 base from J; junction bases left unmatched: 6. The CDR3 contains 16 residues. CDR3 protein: CASSVAGTAFQETQYF. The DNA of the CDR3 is TGTGCCAGCAGCGTAGCCGGGACAGCCTTCCAAGAGACCCAGTACTTC.

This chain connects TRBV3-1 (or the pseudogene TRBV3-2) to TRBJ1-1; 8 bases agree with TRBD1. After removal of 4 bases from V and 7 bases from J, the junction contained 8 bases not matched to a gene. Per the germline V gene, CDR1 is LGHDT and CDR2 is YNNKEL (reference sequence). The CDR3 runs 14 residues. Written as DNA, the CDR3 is TGTGCCAGCAGCCCCTTAGGACAGGGTAGTGAAGCTTTCTTT. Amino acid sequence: CASSPLGQGSEAFF.

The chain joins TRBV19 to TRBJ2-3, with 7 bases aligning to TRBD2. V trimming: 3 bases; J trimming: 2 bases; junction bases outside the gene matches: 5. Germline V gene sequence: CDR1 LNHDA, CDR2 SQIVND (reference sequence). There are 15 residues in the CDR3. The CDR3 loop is CASSIASGNTDTQYF. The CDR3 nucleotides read TGTGCCAGTAGTATTGCTAGCGGCAACACAGATACGCAGTATTTT.

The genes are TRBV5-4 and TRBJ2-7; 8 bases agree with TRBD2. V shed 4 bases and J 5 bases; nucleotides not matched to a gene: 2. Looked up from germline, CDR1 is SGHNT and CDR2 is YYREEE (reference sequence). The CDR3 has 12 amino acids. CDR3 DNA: TGTGCCAGCAGCCCGGGGGGGGACGAGCAGTACTTC. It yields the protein CASSPGGDEQYF.

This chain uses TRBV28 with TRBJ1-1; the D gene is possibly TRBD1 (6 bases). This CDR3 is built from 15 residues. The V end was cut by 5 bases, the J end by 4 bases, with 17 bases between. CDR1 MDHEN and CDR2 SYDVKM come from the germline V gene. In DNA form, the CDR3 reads TGTGCCAGCAGTCCGCTAGGGGGGGAGAGCACTGAAGCTTTCTTT. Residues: CASSPLGGESTEAFF. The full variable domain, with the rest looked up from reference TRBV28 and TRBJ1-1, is DVKVTQSSRYLVKRTGEKVFLECVQDMDHENMFWYRQDPGLGLRLIYFSYDVKMKEKGDIPEGYSVSREKKERFSLILESASTNQTSMYLCASSPLGGESTEAFFGQGTRLTVV.

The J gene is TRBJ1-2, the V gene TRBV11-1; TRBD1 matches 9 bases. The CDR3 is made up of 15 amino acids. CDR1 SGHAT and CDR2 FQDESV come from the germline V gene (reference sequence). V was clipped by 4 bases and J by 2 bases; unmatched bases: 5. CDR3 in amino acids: CASSSGQGRNYGYTF. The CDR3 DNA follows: TGTGCCAGCAGCTCGGGACAGGGTAGGAACTATGGCTACACCTTC. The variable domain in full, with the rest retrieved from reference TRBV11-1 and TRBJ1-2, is EAEVAQSPRYKITEKSQAVAFWCDPISGHATLYWYRQILGQGPELLVQFQDESVVDDSQLPKDRFSAERLKGVDSTLKIQPAELGDSAMYLCASSSGQGRNYGYTFGSGTRLTVV.

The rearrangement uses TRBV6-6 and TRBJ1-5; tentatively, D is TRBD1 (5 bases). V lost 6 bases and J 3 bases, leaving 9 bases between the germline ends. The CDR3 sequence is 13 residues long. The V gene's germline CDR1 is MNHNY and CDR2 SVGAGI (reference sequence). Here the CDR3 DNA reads TGTGCCAGCAGACGGACACTCAATCAGCCCCAGCATTTT. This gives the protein CASRRTLNQPQHF.

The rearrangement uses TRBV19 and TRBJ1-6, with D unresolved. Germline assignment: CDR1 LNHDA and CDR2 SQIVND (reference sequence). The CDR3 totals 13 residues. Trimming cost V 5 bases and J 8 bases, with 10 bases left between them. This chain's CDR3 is CASSSLVYSPLHF. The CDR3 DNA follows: TGTGCCAGTAGTTCGTTGGTTTATTCACCCCTCCACTTT.

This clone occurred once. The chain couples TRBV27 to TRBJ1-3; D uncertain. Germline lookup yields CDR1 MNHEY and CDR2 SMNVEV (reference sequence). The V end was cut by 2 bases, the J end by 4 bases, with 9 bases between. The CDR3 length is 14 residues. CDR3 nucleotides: TGTGCCAGCAGTTTAGCGAGGGCCGGAAACACCATATATTTT. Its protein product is CASSLARAGNTIYF.